What follows describes a single T cell receptor (beta chain). Sequenced by immunoSEQ multiplex PCR; TCRdb stores in-frame clones only, minus some. The table includes some 110,000 clones, over 65% detected once. The record originates from a study of radiotherapy plus CTLA-4 blockade in lung cancer. As for the study in general: Patients showed objective responses in 15% to 20% of cases, and disease control was achieved by over 25%.

The specimen comprised peripheral blood, sampled from a patient treated with radiotherapy plus ipilimumab. The TCR sequence derives from a human donor with non-small cell lung cancer that progressed on radiotherapy plus ipilimumab. Some clones in this sample may be carry-over from other donors' samples.

Here the CDR3 reads CASSLAASGGPNEQFF. The CDR3 coding sequence is TGTGCCAGCAGTTTGGCCGCTAGCGGGGGCCCCAATGAGCAGTTCTTC. The V and J genes are TRBV28 and TRBJ2-1; 10 nucleotides agree with TRBD2. Germline V CDR1 and CDR2: MDHEN, SYDVKM. The CDR3 is 16 amino acids. Germline trimming cut 3 bases from V and 6 bases from J; bases unmatched to any gene: 8.